This T cell receptor (beta chain) was obtained from a study of long-term antiretroviral therapy in people with HIV. Broader study findings: CDR3 lengths in HIV samples spanned a narrower range than controls. Repertoire composition at all time points was dominated by clones that had expanded before ART.

Runs used v3.0 of the immunoSEQ assay and were done at survey level. What sequencing targeted per sample was about 40,000-50,000 T-cell genomes. Sequenced by immunoSEQ multiplex PCR; TCRdb stores in-frame clones only, minus some. There are about 9,700 clones in the sample; around 75% occur only once, and 20% to 25% lies in the top ten. V lost 5 bases to trimming and J lost 5 bases, with 12 bases between them. Germline lookup yields CDR1 PRHDT and CDR2 FYEKMQ (reference sequence). The CDR3 length is 13 residues. Notes on this clone: The antigen remains undetermined.

The receptor comes from a man aged 40-55 years with HIV. The sequences come from unsorted PBMCs, collected 1.8 years before starting antiretroviral therapy. V is TRBV13 and J is TRBJ1-1; tentatively, D is TRBD1 (5 bases). In DNA, the CDR3 is TGTGCCAGCAGCGGGGCGGGGGGGACTGAAGCTTTCTTT. It encodes CASSGAGGTEAFF.